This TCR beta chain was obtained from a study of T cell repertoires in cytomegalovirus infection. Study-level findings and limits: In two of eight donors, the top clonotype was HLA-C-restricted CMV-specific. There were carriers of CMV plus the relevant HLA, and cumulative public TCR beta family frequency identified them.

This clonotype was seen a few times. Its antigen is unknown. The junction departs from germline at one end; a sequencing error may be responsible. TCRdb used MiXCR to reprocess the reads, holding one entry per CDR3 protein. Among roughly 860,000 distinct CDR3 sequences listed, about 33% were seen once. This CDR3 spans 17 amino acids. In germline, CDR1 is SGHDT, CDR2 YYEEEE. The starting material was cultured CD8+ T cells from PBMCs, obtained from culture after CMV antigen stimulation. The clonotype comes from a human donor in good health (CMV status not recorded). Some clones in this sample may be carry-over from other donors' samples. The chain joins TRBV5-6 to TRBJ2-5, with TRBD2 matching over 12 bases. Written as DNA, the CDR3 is TGTGCCAGCAGTTCTGGACTAGCGGGGTGGGACCAAGAGACTCAGTACTTC. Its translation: CASSSGLAGWDQETQYF. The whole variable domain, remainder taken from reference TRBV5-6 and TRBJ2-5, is DAGVTQSPTHLIKTRGQQVTLRCSPKSGHDTVSWYQQALGQGPQFIFQYYEEEERQRGNFPDRFSGHQFPNYSSELNVNALLLGDSALYLCASSSGLAGWDQETQYFGPGTRLLVL.